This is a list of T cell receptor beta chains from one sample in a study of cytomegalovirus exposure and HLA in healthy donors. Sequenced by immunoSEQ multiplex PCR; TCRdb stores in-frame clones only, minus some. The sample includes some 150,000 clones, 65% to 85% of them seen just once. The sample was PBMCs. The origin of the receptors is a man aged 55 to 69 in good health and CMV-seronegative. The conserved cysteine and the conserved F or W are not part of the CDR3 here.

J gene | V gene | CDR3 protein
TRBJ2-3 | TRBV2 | AAVRTDTQY
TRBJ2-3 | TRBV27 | ASSLPGTSGRDTQY
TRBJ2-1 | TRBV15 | ATSRGRGGEQF
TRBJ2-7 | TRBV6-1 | ASSPTYRTGYEQY
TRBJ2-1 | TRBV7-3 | ASSLGGHREQF
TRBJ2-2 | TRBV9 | ASSPRQGGNTGELF
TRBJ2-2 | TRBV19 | ASSIGGTTYTGELF
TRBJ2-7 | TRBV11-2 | ASSPGGLSGPQY
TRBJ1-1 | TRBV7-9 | ASSPTSRHSNTEAF
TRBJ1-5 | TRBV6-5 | ASSWDRDGDQPQH
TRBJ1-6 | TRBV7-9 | ASSLGGGPNSPLH
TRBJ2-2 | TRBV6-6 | ASSLGLGGELF
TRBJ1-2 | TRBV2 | ASSEGTGGYYGYT
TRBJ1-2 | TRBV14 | ASSLRQGAGNYGYT
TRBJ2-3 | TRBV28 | ASSFGRNPRTDTQY
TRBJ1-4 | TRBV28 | ASSRPPDREAATNEKLF
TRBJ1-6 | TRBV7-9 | SSSRPQGINSPLH
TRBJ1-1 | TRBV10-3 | AISPERFEAF
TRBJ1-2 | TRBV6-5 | ASSYSRTALNYGYT
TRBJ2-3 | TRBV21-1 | ASRQCGTDTQY
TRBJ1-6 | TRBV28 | ASSFQMNSPLH
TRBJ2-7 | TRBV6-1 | ATSTPSGSSYEQY
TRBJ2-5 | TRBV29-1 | SAKASPETQY
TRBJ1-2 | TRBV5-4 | ASNVREQANYGYT
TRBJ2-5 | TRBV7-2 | ASSLAQGAREQY
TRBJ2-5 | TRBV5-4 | ASSLKTSGRETQY
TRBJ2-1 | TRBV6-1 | ASSEQAGGNNEQF
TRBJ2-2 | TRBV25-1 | ASAGPSGTGELF
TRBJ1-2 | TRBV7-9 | SSSPRGYGYT
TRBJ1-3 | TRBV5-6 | ASSLGQGAGNTIY
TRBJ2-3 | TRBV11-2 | ASSPGVGTGSPNTQY
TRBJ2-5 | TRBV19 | ASSIRLAAETQY
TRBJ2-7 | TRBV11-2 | ASTPGHLDEQY
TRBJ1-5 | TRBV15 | ATSRGTGYNQPQH
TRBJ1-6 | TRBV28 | ASSGQGLKSPLH
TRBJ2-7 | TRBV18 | ASSKAAAPYEQY
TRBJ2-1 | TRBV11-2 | ASSLDSAGYNEQF
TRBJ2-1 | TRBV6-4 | ASSEQASGSLREQF
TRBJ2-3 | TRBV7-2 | ASSEDRGEDTQY
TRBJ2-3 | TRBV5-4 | ASSLDRAGTDTQY
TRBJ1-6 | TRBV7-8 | ASSSPLGGDWQMNSPLH
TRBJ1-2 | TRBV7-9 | ASSLDRASYGYT
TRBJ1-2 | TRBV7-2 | ASSLALVYGYT
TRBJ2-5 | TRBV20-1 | TAGGQETQY
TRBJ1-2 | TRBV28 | ASSLDRKNYGYT
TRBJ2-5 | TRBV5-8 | ASSLGSSGASQETQY
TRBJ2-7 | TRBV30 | ACNGQGNYEQY
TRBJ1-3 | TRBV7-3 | ASSLRGSGNTIY
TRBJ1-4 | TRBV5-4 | ASRLDSNEKLF
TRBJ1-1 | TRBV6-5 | ASSYSQEAF
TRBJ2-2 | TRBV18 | ASSSSGADTGELF
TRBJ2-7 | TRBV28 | ASRSQGAYEQY
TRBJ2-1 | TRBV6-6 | ASSTGGPSYNEQF
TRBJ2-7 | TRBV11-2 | ASSLGIAGGAEWY
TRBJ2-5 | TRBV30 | AWSLQETQY